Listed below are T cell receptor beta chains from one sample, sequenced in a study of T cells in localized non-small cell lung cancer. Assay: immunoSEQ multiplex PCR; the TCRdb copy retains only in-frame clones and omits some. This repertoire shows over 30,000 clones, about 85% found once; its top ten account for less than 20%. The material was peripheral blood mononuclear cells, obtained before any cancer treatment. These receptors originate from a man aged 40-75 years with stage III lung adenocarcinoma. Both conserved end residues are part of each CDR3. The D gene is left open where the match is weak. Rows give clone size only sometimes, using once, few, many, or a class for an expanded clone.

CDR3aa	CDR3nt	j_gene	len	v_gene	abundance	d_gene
CASSEESGGFSNYGYTF	TGTGCCAGCAGTGAGGAGTCAGGGGGCTTTTCTAACTATGGCTACACCTTC	TRBJ1-2	17	TRBV6-1	NA	TRBD1
CASNRLSGQGISYEQYF	TGTGCCAGCAACAGATTGTCCGGACAGGGAATTTCCTACGAGCAGTACTTC	TRBJ2-7	17	TRBV21-1	NA	NA
CASSADRRNSPLHF	TGTGCCAGCAGCGCGGACAGGAGAAATTCACCCCTCCACTTT	TRBJ1-6	14	TRBV7-9	NA	TRBD1
CASSHGILAGGDNEQFF	TGCGCCAGCAGCCATGGGATACTAGCGGGGGGTGATAATGAGCAGTTCTTC	TRBJ2-1	17	TRBV4-1	NA	TRBD2
CAIAGSGGQYEQYF	TGTGCCATCGCTGGGAGCGGGGGACAGTACGAGCAGTACTTC	TRBJ2-7	14	TRBV10-3	few	NA
CASSPRPDYEQFF	TGTGCCAGCAGTCCTCGGCCGGACTATGAGCAGTTCTTC	TRBJ2-1	13	TRBV2	NA	NA
CASSIQLAGGRNEQFF	TGTGCCAGTAGTATACAACTAGCGGGGGGGCGTAATGAGCAGTTCTTC	TRBJ2-1	16	TRBV19	NA	TRBD2
CASSVSGGSTDTQYF	TGTGCCAGCAGCGTTAGCGGGGGGTCCACAGATACGCAGTATTTT	TRBJ2-3	15	TRBV7-6	NA	TRBD2
CASSERTSGGNEQFF	TGTGCCAGCAGCGAAAGGACTAGCGGGGGGAATGAGCAGTTCTTC	TRBJ2-1	15	TRBV9	NA	TRBD2
CALTRVLSGNTIYF	TGTGCCTTGACAAGGGTACTTTCTGGAAACACCATATATTTT	TRBJ1-3	14	TRBV30	NA	NA